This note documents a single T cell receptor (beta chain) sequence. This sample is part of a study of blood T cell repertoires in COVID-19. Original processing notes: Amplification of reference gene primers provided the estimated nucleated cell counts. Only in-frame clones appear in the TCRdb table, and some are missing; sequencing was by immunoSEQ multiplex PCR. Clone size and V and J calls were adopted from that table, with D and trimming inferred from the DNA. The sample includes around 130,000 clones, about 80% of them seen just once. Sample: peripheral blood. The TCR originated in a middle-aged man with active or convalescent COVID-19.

CDR3 coding DNA: TGTGCCAGCAGCGGCCGGGACAGGGAAGGCAATGAGCAGTTCTTC. This sequence encodes CASSGRDREGNEQFF. This chain connects TRBV13 to TRBJ2-1, with 9 positions matching TRBD1. The V gene's germline CDR1 is PRHDT and CDR2 FYEKMQ (reference sequence). The CDR3 consists of 15 residues. V gave up 5 bases and J gave up 6 bases; unmatched junction bases: 8. Supplemented by reference TRBV13 and TRBJ2-1, the full variable domain reads AAGVIQSPRHLIKEKRETATLKCYPIPRHDTVYWYQQGPGQDPQFLISFYEKMQSDKGSIPDRFSAQQFSDYHSELNMSSLELGDSALYFCASSGRDREGNEQFFGPGTRLTVL.